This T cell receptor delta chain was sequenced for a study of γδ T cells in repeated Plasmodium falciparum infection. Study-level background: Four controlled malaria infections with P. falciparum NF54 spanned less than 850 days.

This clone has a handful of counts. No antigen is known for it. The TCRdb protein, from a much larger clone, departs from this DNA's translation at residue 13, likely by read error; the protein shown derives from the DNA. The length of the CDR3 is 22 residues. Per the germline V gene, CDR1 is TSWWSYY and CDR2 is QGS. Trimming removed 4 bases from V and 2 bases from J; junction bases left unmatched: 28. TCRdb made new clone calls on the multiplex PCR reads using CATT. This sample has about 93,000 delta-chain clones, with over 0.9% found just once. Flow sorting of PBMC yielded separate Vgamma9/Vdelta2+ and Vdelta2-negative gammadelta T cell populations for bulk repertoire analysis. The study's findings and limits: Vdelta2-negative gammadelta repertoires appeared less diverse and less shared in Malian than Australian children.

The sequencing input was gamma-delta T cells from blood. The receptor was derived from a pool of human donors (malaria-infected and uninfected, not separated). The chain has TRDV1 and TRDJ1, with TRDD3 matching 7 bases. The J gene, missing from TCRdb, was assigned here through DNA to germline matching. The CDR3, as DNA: TGTGCTCTTGGGGTGGTGGTCGATACCCCGCGGTTACACTGGGGTTATACCGATAAACTCATCTTT. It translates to CALGVVVDTPRLHWGYTDKLIF.